The 21 T cell receptor beta chains given below trace back to one sample, sequenced in a study of blood T cell repertoires in COVID-19. Profiling relied on immunoSEQ multiplex PCR, and the TCRdb table lists in-frame clones only, not all of them. Of roughly 190,000 clones detected, approximately 79% appear once; the ten largest clones hold approximately 15%. The sample comprised peripheral blood. Receptors were obtained from a man aged 25 to 40 with active or convalescent COVID-19.

The V and J genes are TRBV19 and TRBJ2-1, with D possibly being TRBD2 (5 bases). Deletions cut 3 bases from V and 8 bases from J, with 17 bases between. Per germline, CDR1 LNHDA and CDR2 SQIVND (reference sequence). This CDR3 region has 15 residues. The CDR3 loop is CASSISVASWDEQFF. CDR3 coding DNA: TGTGCCAGTAGTATCTCTGTGGCTAGCTGGGATGAGCAGTTCTTC. Looking up the rest from reference TRBV19 and TRBJ2-1 gives the full variable domain: DGGITQSPKYLFRKEGQNVTLSCEQNLNHDAMYWYRQDPGQGLRLIYYSQIVNDFQKGDIAEGYSVSREKKESFPLTVTSAQKNPTAFYLCASSISVASWDEQFFGPGTRLTVL.

In its sample, this clone was seen a few times. The chain has TRBV5-1 and TRBJ1-2, with TRBD1 matching over 10 bases. Trimming took 0 bases from V and 6 from J; bases not matched to a gene: 5. There are 15 residues in the CDR3. The germline gives CDR1 SGHRS, CDR2 YFSETQ. CDR3 residues: CASSLVTGGADGYTF. The CDR3 bases are TGCGCCAGCAGCTTGGTGACAGGGGGCGCGGATGGCTACACCTTC.

The V gene is TRBV9, the J gene TRBJ2-5; 8 bases are shared with TRBD1. The junction had 11 bases not matched to a gene; V was cut back by 3 bases and J by 1 base. This CDR3 has 17 residues. CDR1 is SGDLS, CDR2 YYNGEE, per germline. CDR3 in amino acids: CASSAKDRVLGQETQYF. CDR3 coding DNA: TGTGCCAGCAGCGCCAAGGACAGGGTCCTTGGCCAAGAGACCCAGTACTTC.

This sequence joins TRBV9 and TRBJ1-3; 7 positions match TRBD1. Germline assignment: CDR1 SGDLS and CDR2 YYNGEE. The CDR3 contains 15 residues. Trimming cost V 4 bases and J 0 bases; bases outside gene matches: 4. The CDR3 nucleotides read TGTGCCAGCAGCACAACAGGGGTCTCTGGAAACACCATATATTTT. It specifies CASSTTGVSGNTIYF.

The gene calls are TRBV7-3 and TRBJ1-2; D possibly corresponds to TRBD1 (6 bases). CDR3 length equals 13 residues. From germline, CDR1 is SGHTA and CDR2 FQGTGA. Trimming removed 4 bases from V and 8 bases from J, with 14 bases in between. In DNA, the CDR3 is TGTGCCAGCAGCTCAGAACAGGGTCGGGGCTACACCTTC. It encodes CASSSEQGRGYTF.

This clone was seen only a few times. This chain uses TRBV29-1 with TRBJ1-3, with D maybe TRBD1 (5 bases). V lost 2 bases, J lost 2 bases, and 7 bases lay in between. The germline CDR1 and CDR2 sequences are SQVTM and ANQGSEA. There are 13 residues in the CDR3. The DNA for the CDR3 is TGCAGCGTTGAAAAGGACACTGGAAACACCATATATTTT. Translation gives CSVEKDTGNTIYF.

The chain combines TRBV7-9 with TRBJ1-4; D is uncertain. The ends were cut back, 4 bases at V and 8 bases at J, with 8 bases in the middle. Germline CDR1 SEHNR, CDR2 FQNEAQ (reference sequence). The CDR3 sequence is 12 residues long. CDR3 amino acids: CASSSGLEKLFF. In nucleotides, the CDR3 is TGTGCCAGCAGCTCTGGACTGGAAAAACTGTTTTTT.

The table lists this clone with a few counts. The chain carries TRBV3-1 (or the pseudogene TRBV3-2) and TRBJ1-4; TRBD1 might be the D (6 bases). Trimming took 5 bases from V and 0 from J, leaving 7 bases between them. Germline lookup yields CDR1 LGHDT and CDR2 YNNKEL (reference sequence). The CDR3 has 14 amino acids. The CDR3 DNA reads TGTGCCAGCAGCTACAGGGCAACTAATGAAAAACTGTTTTTT. This codes for CASSYRATNEKLFF.

On this clone: Other DNA sequences of this sample code for an identical CDR3. The chain couples TRBV4-3 to TRBJ2-7; TRBD2 aligns across 7 bases. Trimming cost V 0 bases and J 1 base; bases outside gene matches: 3. The length of the CDR3 is 15 residues. Germline CDR1 is LGHNA and CDR2 is YSLEER. CDR3 sequence reads: CASSQDRGSSYEQYF. CDR3 sequence (DNA): TGCGCCAGCAGCCAAGATCGCGGGAGTTCCTACGAGCAGTACTTC.

The V call is TRBV6-1, the J call TRBJ1-2; D uncertain. The CDR3 length is 13 residues. CDR1 is MNHNS, CDR2 SASEGT, per germline. With 1 base removed from V and 4 bases from J, the gap between germline ends came to 7 bases. The CDR3 reads CASSEDSLYGYTF. CDR3 coding DNA: TGTGCCAGCAGTGAAGACAGTCTCTATGGCTACACCTTC.

The V call is TRBV28, the J call TRBJ2-5, with 7 bases aligning to TRBD2. The CDR3 sequence is 15 residues long. Germline V gene sequence: CDR1 MDHEN, CDR2 SYDVKM. The V and J ends lost 5 bases and 3 bases, in that order; junction bases with no gene match: 9. DNA for the CDR3: TGTGCCAGCAGTACAACGGGACTACTCGAAGAGACCCAGTACTTC. It specifies CASSTTGLLEETQYF.

The chain has TRBV19 and TRBJ2-1, with D perhaps matching TRBD2 (5 bases). V was cut by 5 bases and J by 6 bases, with 20 bases left in between. Germline CDR1 LNHDA, CDR2 SQIVND (reference sequence). This CDR3 has 16 residues. The CDR3 sequence: CASSSPGGSQSNEQFF. The CDR3 bases are TGTGCCAGTAGTTCCCCGGGCGGGTCCCAAAGCAATGAGCAGTTCTTC.

This chain joins TRBV28 and TRBJ1-2; possible D gene TRBD1, 5 bases. Trimming left V 4 bases short and J 4 bases short, with 10 bases between. The CDR3 covers 13 residues. Germline lookup yields CDR1 MDHEN and CDR2 SYDVKM. DNA of the CDR3: TGTGCCAGCAGTTCCCAGGGCCTCTATGGCTACACCTTC. This translates into CASSSQGLYGYTF.

V and J are TRBV10-3 and TRBJ1-1, with 7 bases matching TRBD1. CDR1 is ENHRY and CDR2 is SYGVKD in the germline V gene. The junction had 2 bases not matched to a gene; V was cut back by 5 bases and J by 5 bases. The length of the CDR3 is 12 residues. CDR3 coding DNA: TGTGCCATCAGTTCAGGGGGGACTGAAGCTTTCTTT. This translates into CAISSGGTEAFF.

The table lists this clone with a count of one. The chain combines TRBV27 with TRBJ1-2; 8 positions match TRBD1. This CDR3 region has 13 residues. The germline gives CDR1 MNHEY, CDR2 SMNVEV (reference sequence). J gave up 0 bases and V 8 bases, and 2 bases lay outside the gene matches. CDR3 bases: TGTGCCAGCCGGACAGGGCCTAACTATGGCTACACCTTC. Translated: CASRTGPNYGYTF.

This clone has just a few counts. This chain connects TRBV6-1 to TRBJ2-4, with TRBD2 as a possible D gene (6 bases). V lost 5 bases and J lost 5, with 16 bases in between. This CDR3 is built from 15 residues. Germline lookup yields CDR1 MNHNS and CDR2 SASEGT. This CDR3 is CASSSPSTGENIQYF. The CDR3 DNA follows: TGTGCCAGCAGTTCCCCTTCGACGGGGGAAAACATTCAGTACTTC.

The CDR3 is CASSQVANEKLFF. The CDR3 DNA reads as TGTGCCAGCTCGCAGGTCGCTAATGAAAAACTGTTTTTT. The chain employs TRBV18 and TRBJ1-4; D is unclear. CDR1 and CDR2 (germline): KGHSH, LQKENI. Trimming took off 6 bases at V and 3 bases at J, with 8 bases between the two ends. This CDR3 comprises 13 residues.

This clone occurred once. This chain's CDR3 is CASSQGQGALGNTIYF. The CDR3 DNA reads as TGTGCCAGCAGTCAGGGACAGGGGGCACTCGGAAACACCATATATTTT. The rearrangement uses TRBV7-8 and TRBJ1-3; 12 bases are a match to TRBD1. Germline V CDR1 and CDR2: SGHVS, FQNEAQ. CDR3 length equals 16 residues. V shed 6 bases and J 4 bases; nucleotides not matched to a gene: 7.

The chain recombines TRBV19 with TRBJ1-1; a possible D gene is TRBD1 (5 bases). CDR1 is LNHDA and CDR2 is SQIVND in the germline V gene (reference sequence). Deletions cut 5 bases from V and 3 bases from J, with 13 bases between. This CDR3 region has 14 residues. CDR3 sequence: CASSLGPGDTEAFF. The CDR3 coding sequence is TGTGCCAGTAGTTTGGGCCCGGGGGACACTGAAGCTTTCTTT. Looking up the rest from reference TRBV19 and TRBJ1-1 gives the full variable domain: DGGITQSPKYLFRKEGQNVTLSCEQNLNHDAMYWYRQDPGQGLRLIYYSQIVNDFQKGDIAEGYSVSREKKESFPLTVTSAQKNPTAFYLCASSLGPGDTEAFFGQGTRLTVV.

The chain employs TRBV5-6 and TRBJ2-5, with 7 nucleotides matching TRBD2. The germline V gene encodes CDR1 SGHDT and CDR2 YYEEEE. The J segment lost 3 bases and the V segment lost 4 bases, leaving 12 bases of the junction unmatched. The CDR3 has 16 amino acids. In DNA, the CDR3 is TGTGCCAGCAGCAAAGGGCGGGGGAATCCTAAAGAGACCCAGTACTTC. It specifies CASSKGRGNPKETQYF.

The chain couples TRBV28 to TRBJ1-5; 12 nucleotides match TRBD1. This CDR3 comprises 19 residues. Trimming cost V 6 bases and J 1 base; bases outside gene matches: 13. Per germline, CDR1 MDHEN and CDR2 SYDVKM. CDR3 sequence (DNA): TGTGCCAGCAGCCTATTGGGGACAGGGGGCTTTCGGAGCAATCAGCCCCAGCATTTT. Translation: CASSLLGTGGFRSNQPQHF.